The 15 T cell receptor beta chains below come from one sample, sequenced in a study of technical replicates of blood from a few donors. Libraries were prepared by immunoSEQ multiplex PCR; TCRdb keeps only in-frame clonotypes and omits some of them. The profile shows about 81,000 clones, roughly 77% of them singletons. The material sequenced was PBMCs. The source of these receptors is a human donor in good health. Some clones in this sample may be carry-over from other donors' samples.

This clone came up once. The gene calls are TRBV11-3 and TRBJ2-7, with D uncertain. V was cut by 5 bases and J by 7 bases, with 12 bases left in between. The CDR3 has 12 amino acids. The germline V gene has CDR1 SGHNT and CDR2 YENEEA. The CDR3 loop reads CASSPWIREQYF. CDR3 sequence (DNA): TGTGCCAGCAGCCCCTGGATCAGGGAGCAGTACTTC.

V gene TRBV4-3 combines with J gene TRBJ2-7; no firm D call. In germline, CDR1 is LGHNA, CDR2 YSLEER. The ends were cut back, 0 bases at V and 2 bases at J, with 14 bases in the middle. The CDR3 sequence is 16 residues long. In DNA, the CDR3 is TGCGCCAGCAGCCAAGATCTGGCGGTGGCGACCTACGAGCAGTACTTC. Its protein is CASSQDLAVATYEQYF.

The V and J genes are TRBV6-4 and TRBJ1-1; TRBD1 aligns across 8 bases. Germline V CDR1 and CDR2: MRHNA, SNTAGT. CDR3 size: 13 residues. The junction had 4 bases not matched to a gene; V was cut back by 5 bases and J by 5 bases. The CDR3 here is CASSKDRATEAFF. CDR3 bases: TGTGCCAGCAGTAAGGACAGGGCAACTGAAGCTTTCTTT.

The gene calls are TRBV15 and TRBJ2-6; weak D call: TRBD2 (5 bases). Germline assignment: CDR1 LNHNV and CDR2 YYDKDF (reference sequence). The CDR3 is 16 residues long. V was clipped by 0 bases and J by 0 bases, with 6 bases between them. The DNA for the CDR3 is TGTGCCACCAGCAGAGAGAGGGACTCTGGGGCCAACGTCCTGACTTTC. This encodes CATSRERDSGANVLTF.

The chain uses TRBV5-1 and TRBJ2-7, with 10 positions matching TRBD2. The V segment lost 6 bases and the J segment 6 bases; nucleotides outside the gene matches: 15. Germline loops: CDR1 SGHRS, CDR2 YFSETQ. The CDR3 runs to 16 residues. The CDR3 DNA reads TGCGCCAGCAAGTTGGGACTAGCGTTCAATGAGTTCGAGCAGTACTTC. It specifies CASKLGLAFNEFEQYF.

CDR3 sequence: CASGLLAGTGATGELFF. DNA for the CDR3: TGTGCTAGTGGTTTGTTGGCCGGGACAGGGGCCACCGGGGAGCTGTTTTTT. The chain has TRBV12-5 and TRBJ2-2; 10 bases map to TRBD1. CDR3 size: 17 residues. The J segment lost 4 bases and the V segment lost 2 bases, leaving 7 bases of the junction unmatched. CDR1 and CDR2 (germline): LGHNT, FRNRAP.

The CDR3 nucleotides are TGTGCCAGTAGTATAACGTCCAGGGCAGGTTATAATTCACCCCTCCACTTT. Protein: CASSITSRAGYNSPLHF. This sequence joins TRBV19 and TRBJ1-6, with a possible D match to TRBD1 (5 bases). The germline V and J ends were trimmed by 2 bases and 4 bases, with 15 bases remaining between them. There are 17 residues in the CDR3. Germline V gene lookup returns CDR1 LNHDA and CDR2 SQIVND (reference sequence).

The V and J genes are TRBV29-1 and TRBJ2-3, with a possible D match to TRBD2 (5 bases). CDR3 length: 16 residues. CDR1 is SQVTM, CDR2 ANQGSEA, per germline. V dropped 1 base and J dropped 1 base, with 15 bases sitting between them. CDR3 in DNA: TGCAGCGTTGAAGCCCTAATGGGAGCGGGCACAGATACGCAGTATTTT. Translating it yields CSVEALMGAGTDTQYF.

This clone is a singleton in its sample. The chain links TRBV7-9 to TRBJ2-2; no definite D call. Trimming cost V 5 bases and J 4 bases, with 8 bases left between them. The length of the CDR3 is 13 residues. The germline CDR1 and CDR2 sequences are SEHNR and FQNEAQ (reference sequence). The CDR3 here is CASSLTGTGELFF. CDR3 coding DNA: TGTGCCAGCAGCCTTACGGGCACCGGGGAGCTGTTTTTT.

The chain uses TRBV27 and TRBJ1-2; 7 positions agree with TRBD1. After removal of 6 bases from V and 3 bases from J, the junction contained 10 bases not matched to a gene. This CDR3 region has 15 residues. Looked up from germline, CDR1 is MNHEY and CDR2 is SMNVEV (reference sequence). CDR3 DNA sequence: TGTGCCAGCAGCAGGAAAACAGGGGTGGACTATGGCTACACCTTC. It encodes CASSRKTGVDYGYTF.

This clone was detected once. The chain recombines TRBV9 with TRBJ1-1, with no clear D. The length of the CDR3 is 12 residues. V was shortened by 5 bases and J by 1 base, with 6 bases between the two germline ends. The V gene's germline CDR1 is SGDLS and CDR2 YYNGEE. The CDR3 protein is CASSGRNTEAFF. As DNA, the CDR3 is TGTGCCAGCAGTGGCAGGAACACTGAAGCTTTCTTT.

The chain recombines TRBV5-1 with TRBJ2-7; no reliable D call. This CDR3 has 14 amino acids. Trimming stripped 0 bases from V and 2 bases from J, with 9 bases between. Germline lookup yields CDR1 SGHRS and CDR2 YFSETQ. DNA of the CDR3: TGCGCCAGCAGCTTGGAACCAGGTCCCTACGAGCAGTACTTC. Its protein product is CASSLEPGPYEQYF.

The rearrangement links TRBV5-6 to TRBJ2-3, with a weak D call TRBD2 (6 bases). Germline CDR1 reads SGHDT; CDR2 reads YYEEEE. CDR3 length equals 15 residues. Trimming took off 1 base at V and 1 base at J, with 10 bases between the two ends. CDR3 residues: CASSLRGGGTDTQYF. The CDR3 coding sequence is TGTGCCAGCAGCTTGAGGGGCGGGGGCACAGATACGCAGTATTTT.

The chain links TRBV19 to TRBJ1-1; maybe TRBD1 (6 bases). The V end was cut by 4 bases, the J end by 2 bases, with 20 bases between. The V gene's germline CDR1 is LNHDA and CDR2 SQIVND (reference sequence). The CDR3 contains 17 residues. The CDR3 DNA reads as TGTGCCAGTAGTAACCGGTTTAGTCGGGGGGCTAACACTGAAGCTTTCTTT. Amino acid sequence: CASSNRFSRGANTEAFF.

The chain links TRBV7-9 to TRBJ2-5; 11 positions agree with TRBD1. CDR3 length equals 15 residues. Germline V gives CDR1 SEHNR, CDR2 FQNEAQ (reference sequence). Trimming at V came to 4 bases and at J to 5 bases, leaving 6 bases not matched to a gene. This CDR3 is CASSSGQGVSETQYF. CDR3 coding DNA: TGTGCCAGCAGCTCGGGACAGGGGGTTTCGGAGACCCAGTACTTC.